A selection of T cell receptor beta chains follows, all from one sample in a study of T cells expressing NK-cell markers. TCRdb re-called the 5' RACE reads, yielding one record per CDR3 amino acid sequence without DNA. The record lists about 370,000 distinct CDR3 sequences, of which the ten most abundant hold approximately 12%. Sequencing was done on a sample of blood T cells: a sorted CD56 or NKG2C T cell subset, CD4+ or CD8+ T cells, or bulk PBMC T cells (not recorded which). The source of these receptors is a woman aged 50 to 65 in good health. Both conserved end residues are part of each CDR3. Fields, in order: V gene, J gene, CDR3 protein.

TRBV5-1	TRBJ1-3	CASSLDGYRDSGNTIYF
TRBV14	TRBJ2-6	CASSQAGAGANVLTF
TRBV12-3/TRBV12-4	TRBJ2-3	CASSLTGARTDTQYF
TRBV9	TRBJ2-3	CASSVAFEREADPLERTDTQYF
TRBV10-3	TRBJ2-7	CATRRLAGGEQYF
TRBV10-3	TRBJ2-7	CAISETLGTEQYF
TRBV7-9	TRBJ2-3	CASSHGSSGDTQYF
TRBV29-1	TRBJ2-6	CSVVLDSGANVLTF
TRBV27	TRBJ1-2	CASSSRSPNYGYTF
TRBV7-8	TRBJ2-2	CASSLVSGATGELFF
TRBV7-9	TRBJ2-3	CASSPWTSPTDTQYF
TRBV29-1	TRBJ2-5	CSVQLFRSRETQYF
TRBV14	TRBJ2-1	CASSKERGAYNEQFF
TRBV7-8	TRBJ2-3	CASSHGGSTDTQYF
TRBV15	TRBJ2-2	CATSSLGGVNTGELFF
TRBV5-1	TRBJ2-7	CASSLSPYYEQYF
TRBV11-3	TRBJ2-3	CASDLGNSDTQYF
TRBV12-3/TRBV12-4	TRBJ1-4	CASRGQGVEKLFF
TRBV12-3/TRBV12-4	TRBJ2-1	CASSTSGTSYNEQFF
TRBV3-1	TRBJ2-5	CASSDIAGYGEETQYF
TRBV20-1	TRBJ2-5	CSAKPTSGRASWETQYF
TRBV4-1	TRBJ2-7	CASSQVAGLAVYEQYF
TRBV4-1	TRBJ2-1	CACRGLGLANNEQFF
TRBV20-1	TRBJ1-1	CSATSEAPTEAFF
TRBV27	TRBJ1-1	CASSLTLSAEAFF
TRBV11-2	TRBJ2-2	CASSWVGELFF
TRBV4-1	TRBJ2-1	CASSQAIGRRNNEQFF
TRBV6-5	TRBJ1-1	CASSDSGRLSTEAFF
TRBV7-6	TRBJ2-2	CASSSPAGELFF
TRBV7-6	TRBJ2-3	CASSLGDSGTDTQYF
TRBV5-1	TRBJ1-1	CASSLTPGAPTEAFF
TRBV12-3/TRBV12-4	TRBJ1-1	CASTLYRNTEAFF
TRBV3-1	TRBJ2-1	CASSLGGGKQFF
TRBV10-1	TRBJ2-1	CASNSGGENEQFF
TRBV2	TRBJ2-1	CASSLGPGRPNEQFF
TRBV20-1	TRBJ2-3	CSAELPAAGGPDTQYF
TRBV4-1	TRBJ2-7	CASSQAKAGFEQYF
TRBV27	TRBJ1-1	CASSYTGGGGTEAFF
TRBV7-9	TRBJ2-2	CASSATSAKNTGELFF
TRBV19	TRBJ2-1	CASSIGLAGGGEQFF
TRBV11-2	TRBJ2-5	CASSLGFGGSSQYF